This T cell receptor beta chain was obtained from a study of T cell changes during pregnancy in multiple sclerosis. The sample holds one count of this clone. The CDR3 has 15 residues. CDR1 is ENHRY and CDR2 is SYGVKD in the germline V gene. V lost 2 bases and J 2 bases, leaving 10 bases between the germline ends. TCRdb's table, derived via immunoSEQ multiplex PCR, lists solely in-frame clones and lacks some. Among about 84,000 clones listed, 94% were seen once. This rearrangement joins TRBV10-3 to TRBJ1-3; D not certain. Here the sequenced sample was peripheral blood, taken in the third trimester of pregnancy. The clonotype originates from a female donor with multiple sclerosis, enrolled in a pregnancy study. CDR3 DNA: TGTGCCATCAGTGAGACCTCTAAGCCTGGAAACACCATATATTTT. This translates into CAISETSKPGNTIYF.